A single T cell receptor beta chain is shown here with its context. Seattle's enrolled individuals joined amid active infection and were then monitored longitudinally. This entry comes from a study of blood T cell repertoires in COVID-19. Profiled with immunoSEQ multiplex PCR; TCRdb holds only in-frame clones, not every one. The repertoire consists of a few hundred thousand clones, with nearly 90% occurring once and the leading ten covering about 2.1%. This receptor was taken from a woman aged 55-69 years with COVID-19, enrolled during active disease. The sample taken for sequencing was peripheral blood.

Here the CDR3 reads CAWSATRTGGKAFF. The CDR3 coding sequence is TGTGCCTGGAGTGCTACCAGGACAGGGGGAAAAGCTTTCTTT. This chain links TRBV30 with TRBJ1-1, with 10 bases that match TRBD1. With V trimmed by 1 base and J by 9 bases, 8 bases remained unmatched. The CDR3 totals 14 residues. The germline V gene has CDR1 GTSNPN and CDR2 SVGIG (reference sequence).